The TCR beta chain described here comes from a study of T cells and Merkel cell carcinoma outcomes. The table came from immunoSEQ multiplex PCR; TCRdb's copy has only in-frame clones and leaves some out. The data show some 16,000 clones, roughly four fifths seen once. Trimming left V 0 bases short and J 1 base short, with 10 bases between. The length of the CDR3 is 15 residues. Germline V CDR1 and CDR2: SGHRS, YFSETQ. The sequencing sample was made of tumor tissue from Merkel cell carcinoma. The TCR was taken from a human donor with Merkel cell carcinoma. The rearrangement joins TRBV5-1 to TRBJ1-1; D is ambiguous. The chain's CDR3 is CASSLEVGWNTEAFF. The CDR3 nucleotides read TGCGCCAGCAGCTTGGAGGTGGGGTGGAACACTGAAGCTTTCTTT.